Presented here are 27 T cell receptor beta chains from one specimen sequenced in a study of T-cell reconstitution after alpha-beta-depleted transplantation in children. The TCRbeta library incorporated unique molecular identifiers. TCRdb independently ran MiXCR on the PCR reads; one entry per CDR3 protein. Of around 4,000 distinct CDR3 sequences listed, roughly a quarter are singletons. The input for sequencing was PBMCs, mostly from graft donor cells, taken 60 days after TCRalphabeta/CD19-depleted stem cell transplant. These receptors all stem from a boy under two years old who had a stem cell transplant for acute myeloid leukemia, so the T cells may come from the graft donor.

The V gene is TRBV4-3, the J gene TRBJ2-3; no definite D call. V was pared by 1 base and J by 8 bases, with 13 bases between. The CDR3 is 14 residues long. Germline values: CDR1 LGHNA, CDR2 YSLEER. The DNA for the CDR3 is TGCGCCAGCAGCCAAGGAGAATTAGCCGCTACGCAGTATTTT. It specifies CASSQGELAATQYF.

By share of the sample, this clonotype is hyperexpanded. The chain employs TRBV4-3 and TRBJ2-1; 8 positions match TRBD2. Germline V gene data show CDR1 as LGHNA and CDR2 as YSLEER. The CDR3 is 17 amino acids. V was clipped by 0 bases and J by 0 bases; unmatched bases: 4. CDR3 loop: CASSQDELAASYNEQFF. The CDR3 coding sequence is TGCGCCAGCAGCCAAGATGAACTAGCGGCCTCCTACAATGAGCAGTTCTTC.

This clonotype is categorized as medium-sized. This rearrangement joins TRBV7-3 to TRBJ2-1, with a tentative D call TRBD2 (7 bases). Germline CDR1 SGHTA, CDR2 FQGTGA. The CDR3 sequence is 15 residues long. V was shortened by 4 bases and J by 5 bases, with 15 bases between the two germline ends. The CDR3 region is CASSSTGGGNNEQFF. CDR3 bases: TGTGCCAGCAGCTCAACGGGGGGCGGGAACAATGAGCAGTTCTTC.

At least ten counts were recorded for this clonotype. This chain connects TRBV10-2 to TRBJ2-3; 7 bases fit TRBD1. CDR1 and CDR2 from the germline V gene are WSHSY and SAAADI. Germline trimming cut 3 bases from V and 6 bases from J; bases unmatched to any gene: 0. CDR3 length: 12 amino acids. CDR3 DNA sequence: TGCGCCAGCAGTGAACAGGGGGATACGCAGTATTTT. Translation gives CASSEQGDTQYF.

This clonotype showed up many times. The rearrangement uses TRBV7-8 and TRBJ1-5; D remains ambiguous. This CDR3 comprises 12 residues. Germline CDR1 and CDR2: SGHVS and FQNEAQ. V gave up 2 bases and J gave up 6 bases, with 5 bases separating them. The CDR3 is CASSLPSQPQHF. Written as DNA, the CDR3 is TGTGCCAGCAGCTTACCGAGTCAGCCCCAGCATTTT.

At least ten counts were recorded for this clonotype. The chain has TRBV7-9 and TRBJ2-3; the D is unclear. Looked up from germline, CDR1 is SEHNR and CDR2 is FQNEAQ (reference sequence). The CDR3 covers 16 residues. V gave up 2 bases and J gave up 0 bases, with 12 bases separating them. CDR3 nucleotides: TGTGCCAGCAGCTTATCTGAATCGGTTAGCACAGATACGCAGTATTTT. Translating it yields CASSLSESVSTDTQYF.

At least ten counts were recorded for this clonotype. This chain links TRBV15 with TRBJ2-5; TRBD1 or TRBD2 may be the D gene (6 bases each). Trimming left V 3 bases short and J 4 bases short, with 12 bases between. Germline CDR1 reads LNHNV; CDR2 reads YYDKDF (reference sequence). The CDR3 runs to 14 residues. As DNA, the CDR3 is TGTGCCACCAGCAGGGGGGCGCGGGGAGAGACCCAGTACTTC. As protein: CATSRGARGETQYF.

This clonotype was counted ten times or more. The chain has TRBV18 and TRBJ2-7; weak D call: TRBD2 (6 bases). This CDR3 region has 12 residues. Germline CDR1 reads KGHSH; CDR2 reads LQKENI. V was cut by 3 bases and J by 3 bases, with 6 bases left in between. This CDR3 is CASSPGGYEQYV. Written as DNA, the CDR3 is TGTGCCAGCTCACCGGGAGGCTACGAGCAGTACGTC.

This clonotype came up a few times. The chain couples TRBV7-9 to TRBJ1-1; D perhaps matches TRBD1 (6 bases). From germline, CDR1 is SEHNR and CDR2 FQNEAQ (reference sequence). The V end was cut by 4 bases, the J end by 1 base, with 13 bases between. The CDR3 is 15 residues long. DNA for the CDR3: TGTGCCAGCAGCTCTTCGGGGGGCTGGAACACTGAAGCTTTCTTT. Translated: CASSSSGGWNTEAFF.

There are many counts of this clonotype. This chain joins TRBV4-1 and TRBJ1-5; unclear D gene. The length of the CDR3 is 16 residues. The V gene's germline CDR1 is MGHRA and CDR2 YSYEKL. Trimming pared 0 bases from V and 4 bases from J, leaving 13 bases between. CDR3 residues: CASSQEGQRSNQPQHF. In nucleotides, the CDR3 is TGCGCCAGCAGCCAAGAAGGGCAGAGGTCAAATCAGCCCCAGCATTTT.

This clonotype was observed many times. The genes are TRBV9 and TRBJ2-7; 9 nucleotides line up with TRBD1. J was trimmed by 5 bases and V by 3 bases; bases with no gene match: 12. This CDR3 contains 16 residues. Germline CDR1 reads SGDLS; CDR2 reads YYNGEE. The CDR3 DNA sequence: TGTGCCAGCAGCGCCCCACAGGGGGCGCAGGTAGACGAGCAGTACTTC. As protein: CASSAPQGAQVDEQYF.

There are many counts of this clonotype. Germline is not matched at one junction end, which may reflect a read error. V and J are TRBV7-2 and TRBJ1-1; no firm D call. CDR3 length equals 14 residues. From germline, CDR1 is SGHTA and CDR2 FQGNSA. The CDR3 bases are TGTGCCAGCAGCTTAGCTTGGAGGGTGACTGAAGTTTTCTTT. Its translation is CASSLAWRVTEVFF.

In its sample, this clonotype was seen many times. The chain carries TRBV9 and TRBJ1-2; TRBD1 aligns across 7 bases. Per the germline V gene, CDR1 is SGDLS and CDR2 is YYNGEE. The CDR3 length is 14 residues. The J segment lost 2 bases and the V segment lost 0 bases, leaving 1 base of the junction unmatched. The CDR3 loop reads CASSVAGGNYGYTF. The CDR3 nucleotides read TGTGCCAGCAGCGTAGCAGGGGGAAACTATGGCTACACCTTC.

This clonotype was recorded at least ten times. The chain employs TRBV6-5 and TRBJ1-1; D is ambiguous. Per germline, CDR1 MNHEY and CDR2 SVGAGI. Trimming left V 2 bases short and J 0 bases short, with 10 bases between. The CDR3 length is 15 residues. The CDR3 is CASSYGGPMNTEAFF. The CDR3 bases are TGTGCCAGCAGTTACGGTGGACCGATGAACACTGAAGCTTTCTTT.

This clonotype was seen repeatedly, ten times or more. This chain joins TRBV20-1 and TRBJ2-3, with TRBD2 matching over 8 bases. Germline CDR1 DFQATT, CDR2 SNEGSKA (reference sequence). The CDR3 runs 15 residues. The trim removed 5 bases at V and 7 bases at J, leaving 14 bases unmatched. CDR3 residues: CSAEVSGEEFNTQYF. The DNA of the CDR3 is TGCAGTGCTGAAGTTAGCGGGGAGGAATTTAATACGCAGTATTTT.

This clonotype occurred many times. V usage is TRBV11-2 and J usage is TRBJ1-4; 9 bases are shared with TRBD1. Germline CDR1 is SGHAT and CDR2 is FQNNGV. This CDR3 is built from 15 residues. The trim removed 8 bases at V and 7 bases at J, leaving 11 bases unmatched. The CDR3 sequence is CASLDLGQGGEKLFF. CDR3 bases: TGTGCCAGCTTAGATCTGGGACAGGGAGGTGAAAAACTGTTTTTT.

This clonotype was detected ten times or more. The V and J genes are TRBV28 and TRBJ2-7, with 9 positions matching TRBD1. Germline loops: CDR1 MDHEN, CDR2 SYDVKM. The J segment lost 6 bases and the V segment lost 4 bases, leaving 13 bases of the junction unmatched. CDR3 length: 16 residues. This chain's CDR3 is CASSSLAGTGLREQYV. The CDR3 nucleotides are TGTGCCAGCAGTTCCCTAGCCGGGACAGGGCTTCGCGAGCAGTACGTC.

The rearrangement links TRBV12-3 or TRBV12-4 to TRBJ2-7; D remains ambiguous. V dropped 6 bases and J dropped 0 bases, with 12 bases sitting between them. This CDR3 region has 14 residues. The CDR3 reads CASSFLSSSYEQYF. CDR3 bases: TGTGCCAGCAGCTTCCTATCTAGCTCCTACGAGCAGTACTTC.

By proportion, this clonotype is medium-sized. The gene calls are TRBV10-3 and TRBJ1-5; D is unresolved. Germline values: CDR1 ENHRY, CDR2 SYGVKD. Trimming pared 2 bases from V and 5 bases from J, leaving 16 bases between. The CDR3 sequence is 16 residues long. The CDR3 coding sequence is TGTGCCATCAGTGAGCGAAGTGTACAGCAAGATCAGCCCCAGCATTTT. The encoded protein is CAISERSVQQDQPQHF.

This clonotype was found many times. V is TRBV9 and J is TRBJ2-5; the D gene is possibly TRBD1 (6 bases). V dropped 3 bases and J dropped 4 bases, with 10 bases sitting between them. Germline V CDR1 and CDR2: SGDLS, YYNGEE. The CDR3 runs 13 residues. This chain's CDR3 is CASSEGVRETQYF. The CDR3 nucleotides read TGTGCCAGCAGCGAGGGGGTGAGAGAGACCCAGTACTTC.

This clonotype was counted at least ten times. The chain is built from TRBV9 and TRBJ2-3; D is unclear. The CDR3 is 15 residues long. Trimming stripped 0 bases from V and 0 bases from J, with 8 bases between. Germline V gene sequence: CDR1 SGDLS, CDR2 YYNGEE. CDR3 DNA sequence: TGTGCCAGCAGCGTAGGGCCCTCAAGCACAGATACGCAGTATTTT. Protein product: CASSVGPSSTDTQYF.

This clonotype was recorded at least ten times. The chain is built from TRBV27 and TRBJ1-1; D is possibly TRBD1 (5 bases). Trimming removed 5 bases from V and 4 bases from J, with 14 bases in between. The germline V gene encodes CDR1 MNHEY and CDR2 SMNVEV (reference sequence). The CDR3 extends over 14 amino acids. CDR3 amino acids: CASSPRTRGTEAFF. CDR3 nucleotides: TGTGCCAGCAGTCCTCGAACGAGGGGCACTGAAGCTTTCTTT.

This clonotype has at least ten counts. The chain employs TRBV7-9 and TRBJ1-6, with D possibly TRBD1 on 5 matching bases. V was shortened by 1 base and J by 7 bases, with 17 bases between the two germline ends. Per germline, CDR1 SEHNR and CDR2 FQNEAQ (reference sequence). The length of the CDR3 is 17 residues. In DNA form, the CDR3 reads TGTGCCAGCAGCTTAGTGGGGGGGGGAAAGCGGAATTCACCCCTCCACTTT. Its translation: CASSLVGGGKRNSPLHF.

This clonotype was counted between two and nine times. The chain employs TRBV6-2 or TRBV6-3 and TRBJ2-1; D ambiguous. V was pared by 6 bases and J by 7 bases, with 19 bases between. This CDR3 spans 15 amino acids. Germline V gene sequence: CDR1 MNHEY, CDR2 SVGEGT. CDR3 region: CASRMGSLLSNEQFF. CDR3 sequence (DNA): TGTGCCAGCAGGATGGGATCCCTCCTGTCGAATGAGCAGTTCTTC.

This clonotype is deemed medium-sized. The rearrangement uses TRBV11-2 and TRBJ2-7; 10 bases line up with TRBD1. This CDR3 comprises 15 residues. After removal of 4 bases from V and 2 bases from J, the junction contained 5 bases not matched to a gene. Germline V CDR1 and CDR2: SGHAT, FQNNGV. The CDR3 DNA sequence: TGTGCCAGCAGCTCCCGACAGGGGGCCCCCTACGAGCAGTACTTC. Amino acids: CASSSRQGAPYEQYF.

This clonotype has a handful of counts. V gene TRBV20-1 combines with J gene TRBJ1-1, with D perhaps matching TRBD1 (5 bases). V shed 1 base and J shed 3 bases, with 12 bases lying between them. CDR3 length: 14 amino acids. Germline assignment: CDR1 DFQATT and CDR2 SNEGSKA (reference sequence). The CDR3 sequence is CSARVGRADTEAFF. As DNA, the CDR3 is TGCAGTGCTAGAGTAGGCAGGGCGGACACTGAAGCTTTCTTT.

This clonotype is judged medium-sized. The CDR3: CSATLTGNEQFF. CDR3 coding DNA: TGCAGTGCGACCCTGACAGGGAATGAGCAGTTCTTC. This chain joins TRBV20-1 and TRBJ2-1, with TRBD1 identical over 7 bases. The CDR3 totals 12 residues. J gave up 7 bases and V 6 bases, and 6 bases lay outside the gene matches. Per the germline V gene, CDR1 is DFQATT and CDR2 is SNEGSKA (reference sequence).